The rows below give T cell receptor beta chains drawn from one sample of a study of shared clonotypes between healthy human individuals. The protocol was immunoSEQ multiplex PCR, while the TCRdb copy is restricted to in-frame clones and leaves out a portion. The profile shows millions of clones, roughly 96% of them singletons. The sample comprised naive CD4+ T cells sorted from blood. The receptor set was obtained from a man between 18 and 35 years old in good health. CDR3s include the opening cysteine and the closing phenylalanine or tryptophan. The order of the fields is V gene, D gene, clone size, J gene, CDR3 DNA, CDR3 protein. The D gene is left open where the match is weak. Clone size is not always given. Where it is, it says once, few, many or a class for expanded clones.

TRBV6-5	-	-	TRBJ2-7	TGTGCCAGCAGTAGGCGGGACGGAATTTACGAGCAGTACTTC	CASSRRDGIYEQYF
TRBV19	-	-	TRBJ2-2	TGTGCCAGTAGTATTAGGGACACTAACACCGGGGAGCTGTTTTTT	CASSIRDTNTGELFF
TRBV7-9	-	-	TRBJ1-1	TGTGCCAGCAGCTTATTGGAGGGATACACTGAAGCTTTCTTT	CASSLLEGYTEAFF
TRBV6-6	TRBD1	few	TRBJ1-5	TGTGCCAGCAGGGACAGGGATCAGCCCCAGCATTTT	CASRDRDQPQHF
TRBV6-6	-	-	TRBJ2-3	TGTGCCAGCACCCCCCCCGCGGGGGCCCCAGATACGCAGTATTTT	CASTPPAGAPDTQYF
TRBV6-4	TRBD2	-	TRBJ2-2	TGTGCCAGCAGTGACGTACCGGGACTAGCGGCCGGGGAGCTGTTTTTT	CASSDVPGLAAGELFF
TRBV7-9	-	-	TRBJ1-1	TGTGCCAGCAGCCCCATAGGAGAGAGCTTGAACACTGAAGCTTTCTTT	CASSPIGESLNTEAFF
TRBV7-2	TRBD1	-	TRBJ1-2	TGTGCCAGCAGCCCCAGGACAGGAGGAGACTATGGCTACACCTTC	CASSPRTGGDYGYTF
TRBV6-1	-	-	TRBJ2-7	TGTGCCAGCCTAGGACTTAAGGGCTACGAGCAGTACTTC	CASLGLKGYEQYF
TRBV11-2	-	-	TRBJ1-1	TGTGCCAGCAGCTCCGCCCCGACGGGGAACACTGAAGCTTTCTTT	CASSSAPTGNTEAFF
TRBV6-5	-	-	TRBJ1-5	TGTGCCAGCAGTTACCAGCAGGGAGCTCAGCCCCAGCATTTT	CASSYQQGAQPQHF
TRBV28	TRBD1	-	TRBJ1-5	TGTGCCAGCAATCCCCAGGGGGTCGTGGGCAATCAGCCCCAGCATTTT	CASNPQGVVGNQPQHF
TRBV7-9	TRBD1	-	TRBJ1-5	TGTGCCAGCAGCTCAGGGGGTGGGTACGGCAATCAGCCCCAGCATTTT	CASSSGGGYGNQPQHF
TRBV28	-	-	TRBJ1-5	TGTGCCAGCAAGGTGGTTGGTTACAATCAGCCCCAGCATTTT	CASKVVGYNQPQHF
TRBV18	-	once	TRBJ1-2	TGTGCCAGCTCCCCAACACCGGACTATGGCTACACCTTC	CASSPTPDYGYTF
TRBV2	TRBD2	-	TRBJ2-1	TGTGCCAGCAAAGGGATGAGCGGGGGCCCGGGTGAGCAGTTCTTC	CASKGMSGGPGEQFF
TRBV6-1	-	-	TRBJ2-7	TGTGCCAGCAGTGAGGGTCTCCAGCAGTACTTC	CASSEGLQQYF
TRBV5-6	-	-	TRBJ1-2	TGTGCCAGCAGCTTTCCGGGGGACTATGGCTACACCTTC	CASSFPGDYGYTF
TRBV2	TRBD1	-	TRBJ2-7	TGTGCCAGCAGCGAGGGACAGGGGGTGACCTACGAGCAGTACTTC	CASSEGQGVTYEQYF
TRBV5-1	-	many	TRBJ2-3	TGCGCCAGCAGCTTGGATCCAAGGGCTAGCACAGATACGCAGTATTTT	CASSLDPRASTDTQYF
TRBV19	-	-	TRBJ2-7	TGTGCCAGTAGTATTTCATCTGGATCCTACGAGCAGTACTTC	CASSISSGSYEQYF
TRBV7-9	TRBD2	-	TRBJ2-1	TGTGCCAGCAGCGCAACCAGCGGGACCTACAATGAGCAGTTCTTC	CASSATSGTYNEQFF
TRBV6-1	-	-	TRBJ2-7	TGTGCCAGCATTGGCGGACTGACCTACGAGCAGTACTTC	CASIGGLTYEQYF
TRBV11-2	TRBD2	-	TRBJ2-3	TGTGCCAGCAGCTTAGCGGCTAGCGGGATGACAGATACGCAGTATTTT	CASSLAASGMTDTQYF